This T cell receptor beta chain was observed in a study of T cells of healthy individuals. Trimming removed 0 bases at V and 5 bases at J, with 7 bases between. This CDR3 spans 13 amino acids. In this sample, this clonotype turned up a few times. TCRdb recomputed calls from the 5' RACE reads with MiXCR, one row per CDR3 protein. This sample has 90,000 to 100,000 distinct CDR3 sequences, with 15% to 20% found just once. This receptor was taken from a human donor in good health. The V gene is TRBV23-1, the J gene TRBJ1-1, with unresolved D. TRBV23-1 counts as an open reading frame of uncertain function. The CDR3 region is CASSQSKGTEAFF. CDR3 DNA: TGCGCCAGCAGTCAATCGAAGGGAACTGAAGCTTTCTTT.